One and the same sample provided the 22 T cell receptor beta chains below, sequenced in a study of cytomegalovirus exposure and HLA in healthy donors. The PCR had 60 Vbeta and 13 Jbeta primers. Clones were read by immunoSEQ multiplex PCR, and TCRdb kept only the in-frame ones, dropping some. The sample has 50,000 to 60,000 clones, around 78% seen once. The sample comprised PBMCs. These receptors originate from a female donor in good health and CMV-seronegative.

The gene calls are TRBV20-1 and TRBJ1-2; tentative D call: TRBD1 (6 bases). Trimming removed 6 bases from V and 5 bases from J, with 10 bases in between. CDR3 length: 11 residues. CDR1 is DFQATT and CDR2 is SNEGSKA in the germline V gene (reference sequence). The chain's CDR3 is CSARTEYGYTF. For the CDR3, the DNA is TGCAGTGCCAGGACAGAATATGGCTACACCTTC.

The chain couples TRBV19 to TRBJ1-2; D unresolved. The CDR3 length is 13 residues. Per germline, CDR1 LNHDA and CDR2 SQIVND (reference sequence). V lost 7 bases and J lost 5, with 14 bases in between. CDR3: CASTPGLPYGYTF. The CDR3, as DNA: TGTGCCAGTACCCCGGGTCTCCCTTATGGCTACACCTTC.

V usage is TRBV7-6 and J usage is TRBJ2-7, with 7 bases fitting TRBD2. This CDR3 contains 13 residues. Germline lookup yields CDR1 SGHVS and CDR2 FNYEAQ. Trimming cost V 1 base and J 6 bases; bases outside gene matches: 3. The CDR3 loop is CASSLGTRAEQYF. DNA of the CDR3: TGTGCCAGCAGCTTAGGGACTAGAGCCGAGCAGTACTTC.

This chain links TRBV13 with TRBJ2-5, with 8 bases that match TRBD2. V dropped 5 bases and J dropped 5; count of bases not matched to a gene: 4. Germline V gene data show CDR1 as PRHDT and CDR2 as FYEKMQ (reference sequence). This CDR3 region has 13 residues. CDR3 in amino acids: CASSGRLAETQYF. CDR3 DNA sequence: TGTGCCAGCAGCGGCCGACTAGCGGAGACCCAGTACTTC. Looking up the rest from reference TRBV13 and TRBJ2-5 gives the full variable domain: AAGVIQSPRHLIKEKRETATLKCYPIPRHDTVYWYQQGPGQDPQFLISFYEKMQSDKGSIPDRFSAQQFSDYHSELNMSSLELGDSALYFCASSGRLAETQYFGPGTRLLVL.

The rearrangement uses TRBV11-2 and TRBJ1-1; TRBD1 is a possible D gene (6 bases). The germline V and J ends were trimmed by 3 bases and 4 bases, with 9 bases remaining between them. This CDR3 has 13 amino acids. Germline V gene lookup returns CDR1 SGHAT and CDR2 FQNNGV. CDR3 in amino acids: CASSFQGGTEAFF. In DNA, the CDR3 is TGTGCCAGCAGCTTCCAAGGGGGCACTGAAGCTTTCTTT.

This clone turned up a few times. The chain uses TRBV2 and TRBJ1-2; 8 bases are shared with TRBD1. The V segment lost 2 bases and the J segment 2 bases; nucleotides outside the gene matches: 1. Germline CDR1 and CDR2: SNHLY and FYNNEI. The CDR3 covers 14 residues. The CDR3 DNA follows: TGTGCCAGCAGTGAACAGGGGGCGAACTATGGCTACACCTTC. Translated, it gives CASSEQGANYGYTF.

This clone showed up just a few times. The chain has TRBV4-1 and TRBJ1-5, with D perhaps matching TRBD1 (6 bases). Trimming left V 0 bases short and J 1 base short, with 16 bases between. Germline CDR1 is MGHRA and CDR2 is YSYEKL. This CDR3 is 18 amino acids long. DNA of the CDR3: TGCGCCAGCAGCCAAGAGGGGCCCCAACAGGGAAGCAATCAGCCCCAGCATTTT. Translated: CASSQEGPQQGSNQPQHF.

In nucleotides, the CDR3 is TGTGCTAGTGGTTTGCAACAGGGTGCCCCCTATAATTCACCCCTCCACTTT. Protein product: CASGLQQGAPYNSPLHF. The chain uses TRBV12-5 and TRBJ1-6; maybe TRBD1 (6 bases). The CDR3 loop spans 17 amino acids. Germline CDR1 and CDR2: LGHNT and FRNRAP. V lost 2 bases to trimming and J lost 2 bases, with 13 bases between them.

The chain uses TRBV13 and TRBJ2-7, with TRBD1 matching 7 bases. CDR3 size: 14 residues. The J segment lost 4 bases and the V segment lost 5 bases, leaving 8 bases of the junction unmatched. Per the germline V gene, CDR1 is PRHDT and CDR2 is FYEKMQ (reference sequence). CDR3 in amino acids: CASSPRGQEYEQYF. The CDR3 nucleotides are TGTGCCAGCAGCCCAAGAGGACAGGAGTACGAGCAGTACTTC. Looking up the rest from reference TRBV13 and TRBJ2-7 gives the full variable domain: AAGVIQSPRHLIKEKRETATLKCYPIPRHDTVYWYQQGPGQDPQFLISFYEKMQSDKGSIPDRFSAQQFSDYHSELNMSSLELGDSALYFCASSPRGQEYEQYFGPGTRLTVT.

This clone was counted between two and nine times. This sequence joins TRBV6-6 and TRBJ1-4, with TRBD1 identical over 9 bases. The V and J ends lost 6 bases and 1 base, in that order; junction bases with no gene match: 0. The germline gives CDR1 MNHNY, CDR2 SVGAGI (reference sequence). The CDR3 spans 14 residues. In DNA form, the CDR3 reads TGTGCCAGCAGGACAGGGGGAACTAATGAAAAACTGTTTTTT. Its protein is CASRTGGTNEKLFF.

This chain uses TRBV9 with TRBJ1-5, with D tentatively TRBD1 (5 bases). V was clipped by 1 base and J by 0 bases, with 14 bases between them. Germline V gives CDR1 SGDLS, CDR2 YYNGEE. The CDR3 is 17 residues long. CDR3 in DNA: TGTGCCAGCAGCGTACTCCGGGGGGGGGATAGCAATCAGCCCCAGCATTTT. This gives the protein CASSVLRGGDSNQPQHF.

This clone was counted a single time. The rearrangement links TRBV6-6 to TRBJ1-6, with 12 bases matching TRBD1. Germline trimming cut 5 bases from V and 8 bases from J; bases unmatched to any gene: 7. The CDR3 is 16 amino acids. Germline loops: CDR1 MNHNY, CDR2 SVGAGI (reference sequence). The CDR3 DNA reads TGTGCCAGCAGTGACTGGGACAGGGGGCGTTATTCACCCCTCCACTTT. It codes for CASSDWDRGRYSPLHF.

DNA of the CDR3: TGTGCCAGCAGCTCTGCGGACAGGGGGCTTTTGACTGAAGCTTTCTTT. It encodes CASSSADRGLLTEAFF. The V call is TRBV7-9, the J call TRBJ1-1, with 11 bases matching TRBD1. V was clipped by 4 bases and J by 5 bases; unmatched bases: 9. CDR3 length: 16 residues. CDR1 is SEHNR and CDR2 is FQNEAQ in the germline V gene (reference sequence).

This chain links TRBV14 with TRBJ1-1, with D possibly matching TRBD1 (5 bases). CDR1 is SGHDN and CDR2 is FVKESK in the germline V gene. V was cut by 3 bases and J by 4 bases, with 15 bases left in between. The CDR3 spans 15 residues. CDR3 in amino acids: CASSQGRVFVTEAFF. The CDR3, as DNA: TGTGCCAGCAGCCAGGGCAGGGTCTTCGTCACTGAAGCTTTCTTT.

The chain has TRBV10-3 and TRBJ1-2, with 9 bases aligning to TRBD1. V gave up 4 bases and J gave up 2 bases; unmatched junction bases: 5. Looked up from germline, CDR1 is ENHRY and CDR2 is SYGVKD. This CDR3 has 15 amino acids. This chain's CDR3 is CAISGGTGTNYGYTF. In DNA, the CDR3 is TGTGCCATCAGTGGTGGGACAGGGACCAACTATGGCTACACCTTC.

The J gene is TRBJ2-1, the V gene TRBV27, with 8 nucleotides matching TRBD2. V lost 5 bases, J lost 9 bases, and 6 bases stayed unmatched. CDR3 length equals 13 residues. CDR1 and CDR2 (germline): MNHEY, SMNVEV (reference sequence). CDR3 nucleotide sequence: TGTGCCAGCAGTCGTGATCTAGCGGGTGAGCAGTTCTTC. It codes for CASSRDLAGEQFF.

This clone was counted a few times. This chain connects TRBV6-1 to TRBJ1-6; 7 bases fit TRBD1. V lost 6 bases, J lost 5 bases, and 4 bases stayed unmatched. This CDR3 spans 14 amino acids. Germline V gene data show CDR1 as MNHNS and CDR2 as SASEGT. The CDR3 here is CASRLDRHNSPLHF. The CDR3 DNA sequence: TGTGCCAGCAGGTTGGACAGGCATAATTCACCCCTCCACTTT.

J is TRBJ1-3 and V is TRBV2; TRBD1 agrees at 12 bases. This CDR3 spans 18 amino acids. The V gene end was trimmed by 7 bases and the J gene end by 4 bases; junction bases not matched to a gene: 14. Per germline, CDR1 SNHLY and CDR2 FYNNEI. The CDR3 sequence: CASIGPGTGGAGGNTIYF. The CDR3 bases are TGTGCCAGCATCGGACCCGGGACAGGGGGCGCAGGAGGAAACACCATATATTTT.

V and J are TRBV5-1 and TRBJ1-6; maybe TRBD1 (6 bases). CDR3 length: 16 amino acids. V dropped 5 bases and J dropped 0 bases, with 12 bases sitting between them. Germline loops: CDR1 SGHRS, CDR2 YFSETQ. The CDR3 nucleotides are TGCGCCAGCAGTTTAGGACAGAACTCCTATAATTCACCCCTCCACTTT. This gives the protein CASSLGQNSYNSPLHF. The whole variable domain, filled in from reference TRBV5-1 and TRBJ1-6, reads KAGVTQTPRYLIKTRGQQVTLSCSPISGHRSVSWYQQTPGQGLQFLFEYFSETQRNKGNFPGRFSGRQFSNSRSEMNVSTLELGDSALYLCASSLGQNSYNSPLHFGNGTRLTVT.

The chain recombines TRBV29-1 with TRBJ2-5; perhaps TRBD2 as D (5 bases). Trimming shortened V by 4 bases and J by 2 bases, and 14 bases separated the two germline ends. The CDR3 spans 14 residues. Germline CDR1 reads SQVTM; CDR2 reads ANQGSEA. CDR3 loop: CSVGLTRAQETQYF. The CDR3 DNA sequence: TGCAGCGTTGGACTCACTAGGGCGCAAGAGACCCAGTACTTC.

V and J are TRBV2 and TRBJ1-2, with a possible D match to TRBD1 (5 bases). Germline values: CDR1 SNHLY, CDR2 FYNNEI. V gave up 7 bases and J gave up 4 bases, with 7 bases separating them. This CDR3 is built from 11 residues. For the CDR3, the DNA is TGTGCCAGCACTGACAGCTATGGCTACACCTTC. It yields the protein CASTDSYGYTF.

This clone was observed a few times. The J gene is TRBJ2-7, the V gene TRBV5-4; TRBD2 matches 7 bases. Per germline, CDR1 SGHNT and CDR2 YYREEE (reference sequence). CDR3 length equals 13 residues. With V trimmed by 5 bases and J by 3 bases, 5 bases remained unmatched. CDR3 nucleotides: TGTGCCAGCAGGAGAGCGGGGAGCTACGAGCAGTACTTC. It specifies CASRRAGSYEQYF.